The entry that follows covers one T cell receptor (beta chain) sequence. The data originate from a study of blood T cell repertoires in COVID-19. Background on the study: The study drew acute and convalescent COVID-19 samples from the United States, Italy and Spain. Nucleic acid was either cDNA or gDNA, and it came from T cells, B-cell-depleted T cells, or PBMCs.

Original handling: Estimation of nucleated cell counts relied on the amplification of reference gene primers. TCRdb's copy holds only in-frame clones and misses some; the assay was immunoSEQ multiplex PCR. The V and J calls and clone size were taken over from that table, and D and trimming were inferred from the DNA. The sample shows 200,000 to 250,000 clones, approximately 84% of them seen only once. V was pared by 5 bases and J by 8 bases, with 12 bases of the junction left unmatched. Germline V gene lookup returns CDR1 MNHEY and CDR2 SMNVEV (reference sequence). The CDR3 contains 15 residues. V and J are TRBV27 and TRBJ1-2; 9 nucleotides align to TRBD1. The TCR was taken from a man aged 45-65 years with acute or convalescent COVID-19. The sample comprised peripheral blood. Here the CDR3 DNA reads TGTGCCAGCAGTCCCTGGACAGGGGTTGTGGGAGGCTACACCTTC. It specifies CASSPWTGVVGGYTF.